These 19 T cell receptor beta chains were sequenced from one sample in a study of T cell changes during pregnancy in multiple sclerosis. Only in-frame clones appear in the TCRdb table, and some are missing; sequencing was by immunoSEQ multiplex PCR. The sample has around 16,000 clones; approximately 80% are singletons. The sequencing used CD8+ T cells from peripheral blood mononuclear cells, collected after pregnancy. The receptor source for this set is a female donor in good health, enrolled as a control in a pregnancy study.

The chain joins TRBV19 to TRBJ1-4, with a possible D match to TRBD1 (6 bases). Trimming shortened V by 3 bases and J by 0 bases, and 11 bases separated the two germline ends. The CDR3 runs to 16 residues. Germline V gives CDR1 LNHDA, CDR2 SQIVND (reference sequence). CDR3 in DNA: TGTGCCAGTAGTATCGGGGCAGGGGCAACTAATGAAAAACTGTTTTTT. It encodes CASSIGAGATNEKLFF.

V and J are TRBV18 and TRBJ2-3; D not resolved. CDR1 is KGHSH, CDR2 LQKENI, per germline. The CDR3 runs 14 residues. V was shortened by 0 bases and J by 6 bases, with 10 bases between the two germline ends. The DNA of the CDR3 is TGTGCCAGCTCACCACCGGAGAAAGAGGATACGCAGTATTTT. The encoded protein is CASSPPEKEDTQYF. The entire variable domain, with the rest obtained from reference TRBV18 and TRBJ2-3, is as follows: NAGVMQNPRHLVRRRGQEARLRCSPMKGHSHVYWYRQLPEEGLKFMVYLQKENIIDESGMPKERFSAEFPKEGPSILRIQQVVRGDSAAYFCASSPPEKEDTQYFGPGTRLTVL.

The chain employs TRBV11-2 and TRBJ2-3; D is possibly TRBD2 (6 bases). V lost 5 bases to trimming and J lost 5 bases, with 17 bases between them. Germline V gene sequence: CDR1 SGHAT, CDR2 FQNNGV. The CDR3 length is 15 residues. The CDR3 sequence is CASSRTAGAGDTQYF. The CDR3 nucleotides are TGTGCCAGCAGCCGCACGGCTGGAGCGGGAGATACGCAGTATTTT.

The genes are TRBV27 and TRBJ2-5; TRBD1 matches at 9 bases. The V gene end was trimmed by 2 bases and the J gene end by 5 bases; junction bases not matched to a gene: 6. The length of the CDR3 is 15 residues. CDR1 is MNHEY, CDR2 SMNVEV, per germline (reference sequence). CDR3 amino acids: CASSLRDRAQETQYF. CDR3 bases: TGTGCCAGCAGTTTAAGGGACAGGGCGCAGGAGACCCAGTACTTC.

The chain recombines TRBV2 with TRBJ2-7; D remains ambiguous. Per the germline V gene, CDR1 is SNHLY and CDR2 is FYNNEI. The V and J ends lost 7 bases and 6 bases respectively, with 13 bases between them. This CDR3 has 12 residues. DNA of the CDR3: TGTGCCAGCATGGATCTACCGGGCGAGCAGTACTTC. Its protein product is CASMDLPGEQYF.

CDR3 sequence (DNA): TGTGCCAGCAGCATCGACAGGGACGGTGAAAAACTGTTTTTT. It is translated as CASSIDRDGEKLFF. The genes are TRBV7-6 and TRBJ1-4; 7 nucleotides align to TRBD1. Trimming at V came to 5 bases and at J to 7 bases, leaving 7 bases not matched to a gene. The CDR3 is 14 residues long. Germline V gene sequence: CDR1 SGHVS, CDR2 FNYEAQ.

In its sample, this clone is large. This sequence joins TRBV9 and TRBJ1-2; 10 nucleotides agree with TRBD1. V lost 3 bases and J lost 5; bases outside the gene matches: 7. Germline V gene lookup returns CDR1 SGDLS and CDR2 YYNGEE. The CDR3 runs 15 residues. The CDR3 loop is CASSAAEDRGYGYTF. As DNA, the CDR3 is TGTGCCAGCAGCGCAGCAGAGGACAGGGGGTATGGCTACACCTTC. The full variable domain, in which reference TRBV9 and TRBJ1-2 provide the parts outside the CDR3, is DSGVTQTPKHLITATGQRVTLRCSPRSGDLSVYWYQQSLDQGLQFLIQYYNGEERAKGNILERFSAQQFPDLHSELNLSSLELGDSALYFCASSAAEDRGYGYTFGSGTRLTVV.

On this clone: This CDR3 is missing its conserved last phenylalanine or tryptophan, likely due to a read error. The DNA is omitted, as the CDR3 cannot be located on it reliably, and the CDR3 follows TCRdb's listing. V is TRBV19 and J is TRBJ1-1. A total of 10 residues make up the CDR3, ends included. In germline, CDR1 is LNHDA, CDR2 SQIVND (reference sequence). This CDR3 reads CASTGDPGDV.

J is TRBJ1-3 and V is TRBV7-9; 10 bases are shared with TRBD1. The CDR3 loop spans 16 amino acids. The V and J ends lost 5 bases and 0 bases, in that order; junction bases with no gene match: 4. Germline assignment: CDR1 SEHNR and CDR2 FQNEAQ (reference sequence). The CDR3 is CASSLTGGRSGNTIYF. The CDR3, as DNA: TGTGCCAGCAGCCTGACAGGGGGCCGCTCTGGAAACACCATATATTTT.

The chain recombines TRBV6-4 with TRBJ1-1; unclear D gene. Trimming cost V 4 bases and J 7 bases, with 13 bases left between them. The CDR3 spans 13 residues. CDR1 and CDR2 (germline): MRHNA, SNTAGT. The chain's CDR3 is CASSVKDGSEAFF. The CDR3 nucleotides read TGTGCCAGCAGTGTAAAGGATGGGAGTGAAGCTTTCTTT.

V and J are TRBV6-5 and TRBJ1-1, with D possibly being TRBD1 (5 bases). This CDR3 comprises 13 residues. Trimming left V 6 bases short and J 4 bases short, with 12 bases between. Germline values: CDR1 MNHEY, CDR2 SVGAGI. The CDR3 DNA reads as TGTGCCAGCAGCCGCGGGGGGGTCACTGAAGCTTTCTTT. It yields the protein CASSRGGVTEAFF.

This chain joins TRBV7-7 and TRBJ2-5; D might be TRBD1 (7 bases). The V gene lost 5 bases and the J gene lost 1 base, with 14 bases spanning the gap. The CDR3 is 15 amino acids. Per the germline V gene, CDR1 is SSHAT and CDR2 is FNYEAQ (reference sequence). CDR3 nucleotide sequence: TGTGCCAGCAGCCGCGGGACAGACCTCCAAGAGACCCAGTACTTC. Its protein product is CASSRGTDLQETQYF.

The chain employs TRBV19 and TRBJ2-1; TRBD2 matches at 12 bases. Unmatched junction bases numbered 8, after V lost 9 bases and J lost 8 bases. Looked up from germline, CDR1 is LNHDA and CDR2 is SQIVND (reference sequence). The CDR3 length is 14 residues. The chain's CDR3 is CASALTSGSYEQFF. The CDR3 DNA sequence: TGTGCCAGCGCCCTGACTAGCGGGAGCTATGAGCAGTTCTTC.

The chain recombines TRBV7-9 with TRBJ2-3; D is unresolved. V lost 3 bases and J 4 bases, leaving 8 bases between the germline ends. Looked up from germline, CDR1 is SEHNR and CDR2 is FQNEAQ (reference sequence). The length of the CDR3 is 13 residues. The CDR3 sequence is CASSLQASDTQYF. DNA for the CDR3: TGTGCCAGCAGCTTGCAAGCCTCAGATACGCAGTATTTT.

The CDR3 sequence: CASSLRPGQGRYTQYF. In nucleotides, the CDR3 is TGTGCCAGCAGCTTACGTCCTGGACAGGGGAGATATACGCAGTATTTT. V usage is TRBV7-6 and J usage is TRBJ2-3; 9 nucleotides agree with TRBD1. The V gene end was trimmed by 2 bases and the J gene end by 7 bases; junction bases not matched to a gene: 10. This CDR3 has 16 residues. CDR1 is SGHVS, CDR2 FNYEAQ, per germline.

The chain carries TRBV29-1 and TRBJ2-7; TRBD1 agrees at 7 bases. This CDR3 comprises 15 residues. The V gene end was trimmed by 0 bases and the J gene end by 3 bases; junction bases not matched to a gene: 8. CDR1 and CDR2 (germline): SQVTM, ANQGSEA. CDR3 in DNA: TGCAGCGTTGAAGAGACCGGGACAGACAACTACGAGCAGTACTTC. Protein sequence: CSVEETGTDNYEQYF.

The genes are TRBV6-1 and TRBJ2-7; TRBD2 agrees at 8 bases. The CDR3 runs to 16 residues. Germline assignment: CDR1 MNHNS and CDR2 SASEGT. V lost 2 bases and J lost 1; bases outside the gene matches: 7. CDR3 DNA sequence: TGTGCCAGCAGTGAATTTATTAGCGGGACTTCCTACGAGCAGTACTTC. Its protein product is CASSEFISGTSYEQYF.

The V call is TRBV6-6, the J call TRBJ2-2, with 8 nucleotides matching TRBD2. Unmatched junction bases numbered 1, after V lost 1 base and J lost 3 bases. Germline values: CDR1 MNHNY, CDR2 SVGAGI (reference sequence). This CDR3 comprises 15 residues. CDR3 protein: CASSYLRGDTGELFF. The CDR3 nucleotides are TGTGCCAGCAGTTACTTGCGGGGGGACACCGGGGAGCTGTTTTTT.

In its sample, this clone was seen once. The V call is TRBV6-5, the J call TRBJ1-2; a possible D gene is TRBD1 (5 bases). Trimming left V 2 bases short and J 4 bases short, with 14 bases between. Per germline, CDR1 MNHEY and CDR2 SVGAGI. The CDR3 is 15 residues long. Here the CDR3 reads CASSYTQGNGYGYTF. The CDR3 coding sequence is TGTGCCAGCAGTTACACCCAGGGTAATGGCTATGGCTACACCTTC.